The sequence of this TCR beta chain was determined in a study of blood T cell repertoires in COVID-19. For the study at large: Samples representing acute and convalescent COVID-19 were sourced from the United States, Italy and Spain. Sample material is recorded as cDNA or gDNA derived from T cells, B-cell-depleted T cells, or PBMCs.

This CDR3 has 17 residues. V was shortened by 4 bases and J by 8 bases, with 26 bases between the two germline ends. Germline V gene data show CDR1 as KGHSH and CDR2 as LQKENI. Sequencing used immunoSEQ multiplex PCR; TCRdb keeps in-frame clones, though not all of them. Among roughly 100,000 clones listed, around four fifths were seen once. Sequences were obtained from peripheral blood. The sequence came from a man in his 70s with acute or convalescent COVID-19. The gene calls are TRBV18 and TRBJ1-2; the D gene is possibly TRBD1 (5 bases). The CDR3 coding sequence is TGTGCCAGCTCACTTACGATCGGGACTGAGCTTCCTGAAGGCTACACCTTC. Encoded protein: CASSLTIGTELPEGYTF.